This T cell receptor beta chain was profiled in a study of blood T cell repertoires in COVID-19. Across the study: Spain, Italy and the United States supplied samples that represented acute and convalescent COVID-19. PBMCs, B-cell-depleted T cells, or T cells were the source of the cDNA or gDNA that made up the material.

Per the original data handling: It was from reference gene primer amplification that nucleated cell counts were estimated. Only in-frame clones appear in the TCRdb table, and some are missing; sequencing was by immunoSEQ multiplex PCR. The V and J calls and clone size are taken from that table; D and trimming were inferred from the DNA. The sample yields about 36,000 clones, roughly nine tenths seen once. This receptor was identified in a man between 65 and 85 years old with acute or convalescent COVID-19. Sequenced: peripheral blood.

CDR3 region: CASSFTGSKGYTF. The DNA of the CDR3 is TGTGCCAGCAGTTTTACGGGGTCTAAGGGCTACACCTTC. The J gene is TRBJ1-2, the V gene TRBV28; D unclear. Germline V gives CDR1 MDHEN, CDR2 SYDVKM. CDR3 length equals 13 residues. The V end lost 3 bases, the J end lost 8 bases, and 13 bases lay between the germline ends.